Listed below are T cell receptor beta chains from one sample, sequenced in a study of T-cell memory formation after mild COVID-19. TCRdb itself ran the 5' RACE reads through MiXCR, one entry per CDR3 protein. The data contain 400,000 to 450,000 distinct CDR3 sequences, more than 15% of them seen just once; the ten biggest clones take up 20% to 25%. Sequences were obtained from PBMCs or a T cell subset sorted from them (not recorded which). These receptors were taken from a man younger than 35 who had mild COVID-19 (a few samples of this study predate the infection). Cell type and time point are not known. CDR3s include the opening cysteine and the closing phenylalanine or tryptophan. The order of the fields is clone size, V gene, CDR3 length, CDR3 protein. A clone size is listed for some rows: how often the clone was seen (once, few, many), or a class if it is expanded.

once,TRBV5-6,17,CASSPRGAGVKTDTQYF
few,TRBV5-4,17,CASSATGEGYGANVLTF
many,TRBV7-2,14,CASSRRGAPDTQYF
few,TRBV4-1,16,CASSQPRGGARSPLHF
many,TRBV29-1,11,CSVERYNEQFF
few,TRBV30,13,CAWSDVLQGTQYF
few,TRBV29-1,12,CSVERGSVTQYF
NA,TRBV6-5,13,CASSFDFNYGYTF
many,TRBV5-6,14,CASSLWDLGTEAFF
few,TRBV4-3,15,CASSQTSGGVYEQYF
NA,TRBV30,13,CAWSAHDNQPQHF
NA,TRBV7-9,13,CASSLVGGEKLFF
NA,TRBV15,17,CATSKDPPGVSVNEQFF
few,TRBV5-6,15,CASSLRGGAFYGYTF
NA,TRBV30,15,CAWSAQIGGDQPQHF
few,TRBV7-2,16,CASSLSYSLGNQPQHF
many,TRBV7-2,14,CASSLAPAGDTQYF
few,TRBV5-1,15,CASSLSGRHTDTQYF
NA,TRBV29-1,16,CSVSGALIPSQETQYF
few,TRBV9,15,CASSVAGGHGEKLFF
NA,TRBV27,17,CASSSSGTGSFREKLFF
NA,TRBV5-1,13,CASSLQPFYGYTF
few,TRBV27,13,CASSLTGGWGYTF
NA,TRBV6-1,15,CASSVGNTGANVLTF
many,TRBV3-1,13,CASSQFVGNTQYF
many,TRBV29-1,12,CSVRDRTDTQYF